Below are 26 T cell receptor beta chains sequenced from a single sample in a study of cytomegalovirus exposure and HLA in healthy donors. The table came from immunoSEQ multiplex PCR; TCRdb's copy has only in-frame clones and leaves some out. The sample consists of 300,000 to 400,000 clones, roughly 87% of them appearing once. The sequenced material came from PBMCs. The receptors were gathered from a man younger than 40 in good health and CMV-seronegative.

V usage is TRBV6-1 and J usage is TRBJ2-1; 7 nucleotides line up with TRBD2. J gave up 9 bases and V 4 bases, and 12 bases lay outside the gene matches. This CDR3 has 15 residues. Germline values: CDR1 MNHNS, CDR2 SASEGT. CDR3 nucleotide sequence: TGTGCCAGCAGTGGGGAGGCGGCGGGGGAGCGTGAGCAGTTCTTC. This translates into CASSGEAAGEREQFF.

CDR3 bases: TGCGCCAGCCAGGGCTCCTGGGGCACTAGCAATCAGCCCCAGCATTTT. This codes for CASQGSWGTSNQPQHF. The V call is TRBV4-1, the J call TRBJ1-5, with D tentatively TRBD1 (5 bases). The CDR3 totals 16 residues. V dropped 8 bases and J dropped 0 bases, with 17 bases sitting between them. Germline V gives CDR1 MGHRA, CDR2 YSYEKL.

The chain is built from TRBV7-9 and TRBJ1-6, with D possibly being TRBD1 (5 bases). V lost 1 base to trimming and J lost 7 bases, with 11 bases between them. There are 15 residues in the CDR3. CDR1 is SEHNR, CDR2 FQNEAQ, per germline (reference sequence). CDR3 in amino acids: CASSLGGRKNSPLHF. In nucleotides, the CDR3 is TGTGCCAGCAGCTTAGGGGGCAGGAAAAATTCACCCCTCCACTTT.

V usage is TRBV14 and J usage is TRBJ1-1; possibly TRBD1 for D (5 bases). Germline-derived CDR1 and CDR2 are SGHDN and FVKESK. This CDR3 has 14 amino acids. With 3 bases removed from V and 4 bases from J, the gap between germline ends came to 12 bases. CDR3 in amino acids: CASSQHVGGTEAFF. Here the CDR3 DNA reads TGTGCCAGCAGCCAGCATGTGGGGGGCACTGAAGCTTTCTTT.

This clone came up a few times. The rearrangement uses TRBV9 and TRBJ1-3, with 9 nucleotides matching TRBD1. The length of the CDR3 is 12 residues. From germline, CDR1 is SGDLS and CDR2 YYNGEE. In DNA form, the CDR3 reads TGTGCGCACAGGGGGCCTGGAAACACCATATATTTT. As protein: CAHRGPGNTIYF.

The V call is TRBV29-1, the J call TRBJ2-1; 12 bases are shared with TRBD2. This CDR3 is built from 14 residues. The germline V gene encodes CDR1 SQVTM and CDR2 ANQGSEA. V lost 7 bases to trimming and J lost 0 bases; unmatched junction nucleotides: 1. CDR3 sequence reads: CSGGLAGSYNEQFF. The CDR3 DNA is TGCAGCGGGGGACTAGCGGGCTCCTACAATGAGCAGTTCTTC.

The chain's CDR3 is CASSLGRPSYEQYF. The CDR3 DNA follows: TGTGCCAGCAGCTTAGGGCGGCCCTCCTACGAGCAGTACTTC. V usage is TRBV7-2 and J usage is TRBJ2-7; D is unclear. Trimming shortened V by 1 base and J by 0 bases, and 7 bases separated the two germline ends. The germline V gene encodes CDR1 SGHTA and CDR2 FQGNSA. CDR3 length: 14 residues.

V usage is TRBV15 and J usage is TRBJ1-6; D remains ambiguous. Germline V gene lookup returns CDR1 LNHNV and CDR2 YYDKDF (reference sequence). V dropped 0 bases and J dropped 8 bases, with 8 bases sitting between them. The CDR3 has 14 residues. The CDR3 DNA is TGTGCCACCAGCAGAGACTTGGGAGATTCACCCCTCCACTTT. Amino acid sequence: CATSRDLGDSPLHF.

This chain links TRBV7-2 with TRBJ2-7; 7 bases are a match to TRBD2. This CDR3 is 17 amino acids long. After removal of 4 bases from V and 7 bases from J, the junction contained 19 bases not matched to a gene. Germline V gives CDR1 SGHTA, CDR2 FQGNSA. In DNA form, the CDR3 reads TGTGCCAGCAGCTCACTGAGCGGGGTTCTTGGCTCTCGGGAGCAGTACTTC. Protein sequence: CASSSLSGVLGSREQYF.

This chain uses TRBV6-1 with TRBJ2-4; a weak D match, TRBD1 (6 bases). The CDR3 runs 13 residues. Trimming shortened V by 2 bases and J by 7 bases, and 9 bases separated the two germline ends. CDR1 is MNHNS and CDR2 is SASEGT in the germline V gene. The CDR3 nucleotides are TGTGCCAGCAGTGAAAAACAGGGTAACATTCAGTACTTC. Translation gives CASSEKQGNIQYF.

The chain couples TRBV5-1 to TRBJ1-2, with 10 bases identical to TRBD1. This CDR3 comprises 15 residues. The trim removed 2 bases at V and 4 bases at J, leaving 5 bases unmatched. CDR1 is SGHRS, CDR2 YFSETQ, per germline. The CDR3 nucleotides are TGCGCCAGCAGCTTCGGGACAGGGGCAGGCTATGGCTACACCTTC. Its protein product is CASSFGTGAGYGYTF.

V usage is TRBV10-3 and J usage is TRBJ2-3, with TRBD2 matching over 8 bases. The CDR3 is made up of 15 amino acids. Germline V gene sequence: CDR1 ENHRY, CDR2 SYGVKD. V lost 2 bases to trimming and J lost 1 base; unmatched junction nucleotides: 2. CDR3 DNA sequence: TGTGCCATCAGTGAGCCGGGGGGGGGCACAGATACGCAGTATTTT. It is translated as CAISEPGGGTDTQYF.

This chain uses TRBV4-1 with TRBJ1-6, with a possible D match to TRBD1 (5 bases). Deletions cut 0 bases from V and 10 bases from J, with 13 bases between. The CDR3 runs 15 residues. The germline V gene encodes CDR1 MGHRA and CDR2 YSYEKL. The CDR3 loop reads CASSQDGGGRSPLHF. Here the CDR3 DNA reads TGCGCCAGCAGCCAAGATGGGGGAGGACGATCACCCCTCCACTTT.

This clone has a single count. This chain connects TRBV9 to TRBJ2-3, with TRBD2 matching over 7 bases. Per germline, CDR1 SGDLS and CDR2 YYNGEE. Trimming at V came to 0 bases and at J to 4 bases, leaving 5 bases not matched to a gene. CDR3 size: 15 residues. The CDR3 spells CASSVGASGADTQYF. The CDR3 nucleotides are TGTGCCAGCAGCGTAGGGGCTAGCGGTGCAGATACGCAGTATTTT.

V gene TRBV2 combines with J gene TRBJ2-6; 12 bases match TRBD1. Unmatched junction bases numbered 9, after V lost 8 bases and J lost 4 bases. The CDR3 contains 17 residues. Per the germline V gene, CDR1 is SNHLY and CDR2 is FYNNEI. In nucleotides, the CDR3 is TGTGCCAGCGGGGACAGGGGGCGCGGAATCGGGGCCAACGTCCTGACTTTC. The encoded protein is CASGDRGRGIGANVLTF.

This CDR3 is CASSPARGGSYNEQFF. As DNA, the CDR3 is TGTGCCAGCTCACCAGCCCGGGGGGGCTCCTACAATGAGCAGTTCTTC. The rearrangement links TRBV18 to TRBJ2-1, with 8 bases that match TRBD2. The CDR3 has 16 amino acids. J gave up 0 bases and V 2 bases, and 3 bases lay outside the gene matches. Germline CDR1 KGHSH, CDR2 LQKENI.

The CDR3 region has the DNA TGTGCCAGCAGTTTGGTGAACGGAGGTACGCAGTATTTT. Amino acid sequence: CASSLVNGGTQYF. The V gene is TRBV27, the J gene TRBJ2-3, with D possibly being TRBD2 (5 bases). V was pared by 3 bases and J by 8 bases, with 12 bases between. This CDR3 is built from 13 residues. The germline CDR1 and CDR2 sequences are MNHEY and SMNVEV (reference sequence).

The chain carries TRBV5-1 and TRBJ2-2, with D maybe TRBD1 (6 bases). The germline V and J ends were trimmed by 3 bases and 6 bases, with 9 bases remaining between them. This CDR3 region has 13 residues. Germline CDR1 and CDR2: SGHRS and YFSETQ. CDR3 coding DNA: TGCGCCAGCAGCTCGGACAGCCCCGGGGAGCTGTTTTTT. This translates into CASSSDSPGELFF. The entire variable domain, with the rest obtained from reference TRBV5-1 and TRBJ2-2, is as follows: KAGVTQTPRYLIKTRGQQVTLSCSPISGHRSVSWYQQTPGQGLQFLFEYFSETQRNKGNFPGRFSGRQFSNSRSEMNVSTLELGDSALYLCASSSDSPGELFFGEGSRLTVL.

The CDR3: CASSLSYGQAGELFF. The CDR3 DNA reads TGTGCCAGCAGCTTATCTTACGGACAAGCCGGGGAGCTGTTTTTT. This chain connects TRBV7-2 to TRBJ2-2, with D perhaps TRBD1 (5 bases). The CDR3 is made up of 15 amino acids. Germline lookup yields CDR1 SGHTA and CDR2 FQGNSA. V was cut by 2 bases and J by 6 bases, with 13 bases left in between.

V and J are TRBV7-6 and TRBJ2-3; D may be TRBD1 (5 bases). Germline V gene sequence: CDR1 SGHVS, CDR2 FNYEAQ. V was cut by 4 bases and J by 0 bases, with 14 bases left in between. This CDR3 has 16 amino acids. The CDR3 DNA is TGTGCCAGCAGCTGGGTCGACAGAAGAAGCACAGATACGCAGTATTTT. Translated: CASSWVDRRSTDTQYF.

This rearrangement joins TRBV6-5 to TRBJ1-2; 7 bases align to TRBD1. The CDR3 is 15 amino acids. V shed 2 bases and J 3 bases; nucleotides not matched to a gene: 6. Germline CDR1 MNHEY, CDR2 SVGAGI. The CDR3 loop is CASSYAKGQHYGYTF. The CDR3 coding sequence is TGTGCCAGCAGTTACGCAAAGGGACAGCACTATGGCTACACCTTC.

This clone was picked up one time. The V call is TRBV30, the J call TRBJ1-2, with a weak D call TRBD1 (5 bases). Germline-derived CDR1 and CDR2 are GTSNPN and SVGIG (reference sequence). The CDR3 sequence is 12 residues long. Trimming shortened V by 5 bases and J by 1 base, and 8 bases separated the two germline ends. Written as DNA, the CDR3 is TGTGCCTGGGACAGCCTTAACTATGGCTACACCTTC. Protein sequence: CAWDSLNYGYTF.

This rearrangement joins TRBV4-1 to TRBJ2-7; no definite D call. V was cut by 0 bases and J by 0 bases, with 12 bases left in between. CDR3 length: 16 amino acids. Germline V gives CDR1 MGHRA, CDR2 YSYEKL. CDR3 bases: TGCGCCAGCAGCCAAGATTATAACACCCGCTCCTACGAGCAGTACTTC. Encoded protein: CASSQDYNTRSYEQYF.

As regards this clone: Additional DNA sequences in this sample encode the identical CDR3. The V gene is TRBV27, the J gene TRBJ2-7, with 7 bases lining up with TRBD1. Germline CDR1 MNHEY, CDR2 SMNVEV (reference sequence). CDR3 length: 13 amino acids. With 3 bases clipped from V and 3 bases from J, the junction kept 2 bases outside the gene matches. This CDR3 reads CASSLGQFYEQYF. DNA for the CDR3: TGTGCCAGCAGTTTGGGACAGTTCTACGAGCAGTACTTC.

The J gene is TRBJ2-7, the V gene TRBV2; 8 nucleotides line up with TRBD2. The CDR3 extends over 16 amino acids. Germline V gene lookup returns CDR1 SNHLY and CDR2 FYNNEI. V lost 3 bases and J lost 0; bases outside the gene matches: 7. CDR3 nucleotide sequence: TGTGCCAGCAGTGACCCGGGTCTAGCGGGCTCCTACGAGCAGTACTTC. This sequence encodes CASSDPGLAGSYEQYF. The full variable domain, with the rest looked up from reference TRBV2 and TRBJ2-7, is EPEVTQTPSHQVTQMGQEVILRCVPISNHLYFYWYRQILGQKVEFLVSFYNNEISEKSEIFDDQFSVERPDGSNFTLKIRSTKLEDSAMYFCASSDPGLAGSYEQYFGPGTRLTVT.

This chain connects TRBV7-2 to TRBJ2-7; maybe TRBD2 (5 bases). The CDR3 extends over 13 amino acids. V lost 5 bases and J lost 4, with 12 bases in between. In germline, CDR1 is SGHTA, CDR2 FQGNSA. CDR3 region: CASSQVSGYEQYF. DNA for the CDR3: TGTGCCAGCAGCCAAGTATCGGGGTACGAGCAGTACTTC. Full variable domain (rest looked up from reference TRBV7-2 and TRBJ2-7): GAGVSQSPSNKVTEKGKDVELRCDPISGHTALYWYRQSLGQGLEFLIYFQGNSAPDKSGLPSDRFSAERTGGSVSTLTIQRTQQEDSAVYLCASSQVSGYEQYFGPGTRLTVT.